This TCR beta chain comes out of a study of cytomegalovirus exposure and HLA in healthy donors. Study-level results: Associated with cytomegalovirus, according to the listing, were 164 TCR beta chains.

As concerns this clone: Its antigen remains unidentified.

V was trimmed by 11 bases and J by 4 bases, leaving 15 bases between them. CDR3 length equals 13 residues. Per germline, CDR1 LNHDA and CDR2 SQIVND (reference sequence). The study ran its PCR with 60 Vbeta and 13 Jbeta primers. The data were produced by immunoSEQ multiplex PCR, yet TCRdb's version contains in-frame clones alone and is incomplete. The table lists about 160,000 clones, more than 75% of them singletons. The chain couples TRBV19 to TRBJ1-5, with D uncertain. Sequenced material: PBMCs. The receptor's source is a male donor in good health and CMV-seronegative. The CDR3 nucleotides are TGTGCCCCTACCCCGGGGTTTAATCAGCCCCAGCATTTT. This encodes CAPTPGFNQPQHF.